Given below is one T cell receptor beta chain in context. Using immunoSEQ multiplex PCR, the repertoire was profiled, and TCRdb retains in-frame clones only, with some absent. The sample lists 200,000 to 250,000 clones, 82% occurring once. CDR3 length equals 14 residues. CDR1 and CDR2 (germline): SQVTM, ANQGSEA. This specimen belongs to a study of blood T cell repertoires in COVID-19. About the research overall: T cells, B-cell-depleted T cells, or PBMCs supplied cDNA or gDNA.

Seattle's cohort entered during active infection and was followed longitudinally. Sequenced sample: peripheral blood. The J gene is TRBJ2-1, the V gene TRBV29-1, with 11 bases fitting TRBD2. The receptor's source is a woman between 65 and 79 years old with COVID-19, enrolled during active disease. The CDR3 spells CVGSGRAPGGEQFF. The CDR3 DNA is TGCGTCGGTAGCGGGAGGGCTCCCGGAGGCGAGCAGTTCTTC.